The rows below give T cell receptor beta chains drawn from one sample of a study of OX40 agonist ivuxolimab in advanced cancers. Assay used: immunoSEQ multiplex PCR; TCRdb lists only in-frame clones, some missing. This sample has tens of thousands of clones; 65% to 90% occur once, and the top ten carry over 1.1%. The starting material was CD4+ or CD8+ T cells sorted from blood, obtained in a trial of the OX40 agonist ivuxolimab. These receptors all stem from an adult with an advanced solid tumor such as melanoma, head and neck, liver or kidney cancer. Each CDR3 is given with its conserved first and last residue. D genes are given only for firm matches. Size is omitted from some rows. Given values are once, few, many or a class for expanded clones.

CDR3 length,D gene,J gene,V gene,clone size,CDR3 DNA,CDR3 protein
13,NA,TRBJ1-4,TRBV29-1,NA,TGCAGCGTTCGCACAGGGACTAATGAAAAACTGTTTTTT,CSVRTGTNEKLFF
14,NA,TRBJ1-5,TRBV19,NA,TGTGCCAGTAGTTTGGGGGTTAGCAATCAGCCCCAGCATTTT,CASSLGVSNQPQHF
14,TRBD1,TRBJ2-1,TRBV6-1,NA,TGTGCCAGCAGGGGGACAGGGGGCCACAATGAGCAGTTCTTC,CASRGTGGHNEQFF
16,TRBD1,TRBJ2-7,TRBV18,NA,TGTGCCAGCTCACCACAATCCGCAGGGGGCGGGTACGAGCAGTACTTC,CASSPQSAGGGYEQYF
14,NA,TRBJ1-5,TRBV19,NA,TGTGCCAGTAAAAATGGCCTCAATGATCAGCCCCAGCATTTT,CASKNGLNDQPQHF
14,NA,TRBJ2-3,TRBV9,NA,TGTGCCAGCAGCGTAGTTGAGCAGACTCCTTCGCAGTATTTT,CASSVVEQTPSQYF
15,NA,TRBJ1-6,TRBV7-2,NA,TGTGCCAGCGGGTTGGGCGGCTCCTATAATTCACCCCTCCACTTT,CASGLGGSYNSPLHF
15,NA,TRBJ1-5,TRBV19,NA,TGTGCCAGTAGTATAGGAGTTTATAGCAATCAGCCCCAGCATTTT,CASSIGVYSNQPQHF
13,NA,TRBJ1-3,TRBV6-5,NA,TGTGCCAGCAGGGCGACAGGAGGAAACACCATATATTTT,CASRATGGNTIYF
15,NA,TRBJ1-4,TRBV18,NA,TGTGCCAGCTCACTGCTGCAAGCCCTTAATGAAAAACTGTTTTTT,CASSLLQALNEKLFF
18,NA,TRBJ1-2,TRBV5-8,NA,TGTGCCAGCAGCGCCGAGGGGTCGCGGGGCCGGCTTGGCTATGGCTACACCTTC,CASSAEGSRGRLGYGYTF
12,NA,TRBJ2-7,TRBV5-1,NA,TGCGCCAGCAGCTTGGGGGTCGGGGAGCAGTACTTC,CASSLGVGEQYF
12,NA,TRBJ2-7,TRBV5-1,few,TGCGCCAGCAGCGTTACAACTTACGAGCAGTACTTC,CASSVTTYEQYF
15,TRBD2,TRBJ2-1,TRBV7-9,NA,TGTGCCATCAACCCGACTAGCGGGGGGGTCGATGAGCAGTTCTTC,CAINPTSGGVDEQFF
14,TRBD1,TRBJ1-2,TRBV28,NA,TGTGCCAGCAGGGTCCGGGACAGGGCTGGCGGCTACACCTTC,CASRVRDRAGGYTF
17,TRBD1,TRBJ1-6,TRBV9,once,TGTGCCAGCAGCGTAGATAGCCCACAGGGGCGGAATTCACCCCTCCACTTT,CASSVDSPQGRNSPLHF
12,NA,TRBJ2-7,TRBV6-5,NA,TGTGCCCGACGGAGGGGGGCGAACGAGCAGTACTTC,CARRRGANEQYF
16,NA,TRBJ2-4,TRBV7-9,NA,TGTGCCAGCAGCTTCCGGGCCAAGGAAGCCAAAAACATTCAGTACTTC,CASSFRAKEAKNIQYF
14,NA,TRBJ1-2,TRBV6-5,NA,TGTGCCAGCAGTGCAATTAGTCAGAACTATGGCTACACCTTC,CASSAISQNYGYTF
13,NA,TRBJ2-2,TRBV2,NA,TGTGCCAGCGAAACAGGGCACACCGGGGAGCTGTTTTTT,CASETGHTGELFF
15,NA,TRBJ2-7,TRBV5-1,once,TGCGCCAGCAGCTTGGAAGGGAAAGGGCCATACGAGCAGTACTTC,CASSLEGKGPYEQYF
16,NA,TRBJ1-3,TRBV7-2,NA,TGTGCCAGCAGACCAATACCAGGAGGCCCCGGAAACACCATATATTTT,CASRPIPGGPGNTIYF
13,NA,TRBJ1-2,TRBV28,few,TGTGCCAGCAGTTTAGGGGCCGGTTATGGCTACACCTTC,CASSLGAGYGYTF
13,NA,TRBJ2-7,TRBV5-1,NA,TGCGCCAGCAGCTTGGTACAGAACTACGAGCAGTACTTC,CASSLVQNYEQYF
16,NA,TRBJ2-7,TRBV5-5,NA,TGTGCCAGCAGCTTGTTACCCGCCCAGGGGGAGGGAGAGCAGTACTTC,CASSLLPAQGEGEQYF
14,NA,TRBJ1-1,TRBV2,NA,TGTGCCAGCAGTCGGGACGGCGTGAACACTGAAGCTTTCTTT,CASSRDGVNTEAFF
14,NA,TRBJ1-5,TRBV18,once,TGTGCCAGCTCACCTTCGGCAGGGGATCAGCCCCAGCATTTT,CASSPSAGDQPQHF
11,TRBD1,TRBJ2-7,TRBV30,NA,TGTGCCTGGTACAGGGGCAACGAGCAGTACTTC,CAWYRGNEQYF
13,NA,TRBJ1-4,TRBV18,few,TGTGCCAGCTTAAAGGGGGGAGACGAAAAACTGTTTTTT,CASLKGGDEKLFF
13,NA,TRBJ2-2,TRBV10-3,NA,TGTGCCAGCAGTGTCATTGAGGCGGGGGAGCTGTTTTTT,CASSVIEAGELFF
13,NA,TRBJ2-7,TRBV19,NA,TGTGCCAGTGATGGAGGGAGCTCCTACGAGCAGTACTTC,CASDGGSSYEQYF
16,TRBD2,TRBJ2-7,TRBV5-5,NA,TGTGCCAGCAGGTCGGCTCCAGCGGGGAAAACCTACGAGCAGTACTTC,CASRSAPAGKTYEQYF
15,TRBD1,TRBJ1-5,TRBV28,NA,TGTGCCAGCAGGGTCGGGACAGGGGAGAATCAGCCCCAGCATTTT,CASRVGTGENQPQHF
15,TRBD2,TRBJ2-4,TRBV29-1,NA,TGCAGCGTAAGGACTAGCCTCACTGGAGGTAACATTCAGTACTTC,CSVRTSLTGGNIQYF
13,TRBD1,TRBJ1-2,TRBV7-9,NA,TGTGCCAGCGGACAACAGGGGGCGGGTGGCTACACCTTC,CASGQQGAGGYTF
15,NA,TRBJ1-1,TRBV5-6,NA,TGTGCCAGCAGCTTGTTACAAGGGGGGAACACTGAAGCTTTCTTT,CASSLLQGGNTEAFF
18,TRBD1,TRBJ2-6,TRBV5-1,NA,TGCGCCAGCAGCTTGGCCCGACAGGGGGCGGCTGGGGCCAACGTCCTGACTTTC,CASSLARQGAAGANVLTF
13,NA,TRBJ1-1,TRBV5-1,NA,TGCGCCAGCAGCGCGAGCGCACAGGTTCCAACTTTCTTT,CASSASAQVPTFF
13,TRBD1,TRBJ1-1,TRBV19,NA,TGTGCCACTAGAAGGGGGCGAGACACTGAAGCTTTCTTT,CATRRGRDTEAFF
18,NA,TRBJ2-6,TRBV19,NA,TGTGCCAGTAGTCGTACCAGGGACGGGTCCTCTGGGGCCAACGTCCTGACTTTC,CASSRTRDGSSGANVLTF
16,TRBD1,TRBJ2-1,TRBV6-5,NA,TGTGCCAGCAGTTACTCCGGGACAGCGCTTTACGATGAGCAGTTCTTC,CASSYSGTALYDEQFF
17,TRBD1,TRBJ2-5,TRBV5-4,NA,TGTGCCAGCAGCTTCAAGGTGGGGACAGTGCCGGAAGAGACCCAGTACTTC,CASSFKVGTVPEETQYF
17,NA,TRBJ2-3,TRBV9,NA,TGTGCCAGCAGCGTAGGTGGGGCGGCTAGGCTGGCAGATACGCAGTATTTT,CASSVGGAARLADTQYF
16,NA,TRBJ2-5,TRBV19,NA,TGTGCCAGTAGTATAGGGGGCCTTATTTCAAGGGAGACCCAGTACTTC,CASSIGGLISRETQYF
14,TRBD1,TRBJ1-5,TRBV6-1,NA,TGTGCCAGCAGTTCTTCACAGGGGTATCAGCCCCAGCATTTT,CASSSSQGYQPQHF
15,NA,TRBJ2-3,TRBV9,NA,TGTGCCAGCAGCGTAGAATGGAGACCTACAGATACGCAGTATTTT,CASSVEWRPTDTQYF
12,NA,TRBJ2-7,TRBV28,NA,TGTGCCAGCAGCTCCGGGTCCCACGAGCAGTACTTC,CASSSGSHEQYF
16,NA,TRBJ2-1,TRBV19,NA,TGTGCCAGTAGTAGATATGGCAACCAGGCGTTCAATGAGCAGTTCTTC,CASSRYGNQAFNEQFF
16,NA,TRBJ1-3,TRBV19,NA,TGTGCCAGTAGCCATGCGGGCAGGGCGGCGGGAAACACCATATATTTT,CASSHAGRAAGNTIYF
14,TRBD1,TRBJ1-2,TRBV6-1,NA,TGTGCCAGCAGTGAGGCCGGACAGGTGACCCCCTACACCTTC,CASSEAGQVTPYTF
15,TRBD1,TRBJ2-1,TRBV11-1,NA,TGTGCCAGCAGCTTAGTTGCAGGGGGCGCGAATGAGCAGTTCTTC,CASSLVAGGANEQFF
15,NA,TRBJ1-6,TRBV6-5,NA,TGTGCCAGCAGCAGACAGTTCCTGGGGGATTCACCCCTCCACTTT,CASSRQFLGDSPLHF
14,NA,TRBJ2-2,TRBV19,NA,TGTGCCAGTAGTATTTTGGGATGGAACGGGGAGCTGTTTTTT,CASSILGWNGELFF